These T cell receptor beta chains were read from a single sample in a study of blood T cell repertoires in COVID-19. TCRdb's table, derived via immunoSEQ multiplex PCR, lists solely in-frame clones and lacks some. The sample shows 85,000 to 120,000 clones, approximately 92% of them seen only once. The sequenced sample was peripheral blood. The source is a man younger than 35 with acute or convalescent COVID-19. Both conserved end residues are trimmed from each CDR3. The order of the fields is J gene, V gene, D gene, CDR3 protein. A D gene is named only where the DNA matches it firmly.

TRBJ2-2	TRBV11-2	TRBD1	ASSRRQGALSGELF
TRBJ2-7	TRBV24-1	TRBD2	ATSSGPGRGDEQY
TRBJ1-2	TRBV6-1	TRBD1	ASSVAGTATYGYT
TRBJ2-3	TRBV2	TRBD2	ASSGRSGATDTQY
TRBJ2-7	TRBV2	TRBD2	ASNRGGTQYEQY
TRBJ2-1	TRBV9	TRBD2	ASSPGGTSGRRNEQF
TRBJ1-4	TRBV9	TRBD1	ASSAAGGSSLNEKLF
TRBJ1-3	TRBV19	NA	ASSLAVSGNTIY
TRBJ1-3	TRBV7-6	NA	ASSAPGFSGNTIY
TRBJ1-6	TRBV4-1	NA	ASSQVKDSSYNSPLH
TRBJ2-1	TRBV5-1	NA	ASSLVTNSYNEQF
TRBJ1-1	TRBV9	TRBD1	ASSVAGGLTEAF
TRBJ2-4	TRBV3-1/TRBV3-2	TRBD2	ASSPLGGSGPAKNIQY
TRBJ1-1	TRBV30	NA	ACGTTSTQAF
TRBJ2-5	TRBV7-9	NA	ASSLVGQTQETQY
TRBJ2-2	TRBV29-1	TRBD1	SVERRLGQGMSGELF
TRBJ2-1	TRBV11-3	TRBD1	ASSLDLQGANNEQF
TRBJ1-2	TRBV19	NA	ASRHQVEAGGYT
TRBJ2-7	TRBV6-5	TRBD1	ASSSTRGQTGYEQY
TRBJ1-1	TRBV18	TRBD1	ASSPLRDRNTEAF
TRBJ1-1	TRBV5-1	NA	ASRLQQGADTEAF